One sample yielded the 16 T cell receptor beta chains listed below, sequenced in a study of blood T cell repertoires in COVID-19. This table comes from immunoSEQ multiplex PCR, and its TCRdb copy is limited to in-frame clones, with some not included. The repertoire holds hundreds of thousands of clones, with 75% to 85% as singletons. What was sequenced was peripheral blood. The receptors come from a human donor in a cohort sampled during active COVID-19.

This chain joins TRBV6-5 and TRBJ2-7; 9 nucleotides align to TRBD1. J gave up 2 bases and V 6 bases, and 8 bases lay outside the gene matches. The CDR3 length is 15 residues. Germline CDR1 is MNHEY and CDR2 is SVGAGI. The CDR3 reads CASRFRDRVAYEQYF. The DNA of the CDR3 is TGTGCCAGCAGATTCCGGGACAGGGTGGCCTACGAGCAGTACTTC.

V usage is TRBV5-8 and J usage is TRBJ1-5; D perhaps matches TRBD1 (6 bases). V was clipped by 4 bases and J by 6 bases, with 14 bases between them. Germline CDR1 and CDR2: SGHTS and YDEGEE. The CDR3 has 14 residues. This CDR3 is CASSVRGFGQPQHF. The DNA of the CDR3 is TGTGCCAGCAGCGTCAGGGGTTTCGGTCAGCCCCAGCATTTT.

CDR3 sequence (DNA): TGTGCCAGCACCCTTCTAGTTTCCCACGAGCAGTACTTC. Amino acid sequence: CASTLLVSHEQYF. The genes are TRBV7-2 and TRBJ2-7, with D unclear. V was clipped by 7 bases and J by 5 bases, with 15 bases between them. From germline, CDR1 is SGHTA and CDR2 FQGNSA. This CDR3 comprises 13 residues.

V gene TRBV5-5 combines with J gene TRBJ2-3, with 8 bases matching TRBD1. The V gene end was trimmed by 0 bases and the J gene end by 4 bases; junction bases not matched to a gene: 10. The CDR3 has 17 amino acids. Per the germline V gene, CDR1 is SGHKS and CDR2 is YYEKEE (reference sequence). As DNA, the CDR3 is TGTGCCAGCAGCTTGGCACAGGGGGTTCGGTTCGCAGATACGCAGTATTTT. This gives the protein CASSLAQGVRFADTQYF.

The chain couples TRBV24-1 to TRBJ2-6, with 7 bases matching TRBD1. The CDR3 sequence is 16 residues long. CDR1 and CDR2 from the germline V gene are KGHDR and SFDVKD. With 4 bases clipped from V and 2 bases from J, the junction kept 4 bases outside the gene matches. CDR3 coding DNA: TGTGCCACCAGTGACCACGACAGGGCTGGGGCCAACGTCCTGACTTTC. As protein: CATSDHDRAGANVLTF.

The chain combines TRBV6-2 or TRBV6-3 with TRBJ1-6; D gene uncertain. There are 15 residues in the CDR3. V lost 0 bases and J 9 bases, leaving 12 bases between the germline ends. Per the germline V gene, CDR1 is MNHEY and CDR2 is SVGEGT. CDR3 DNA: TGTGCCAGCAGTTACTCGAACCTACTCGGTTCACCCCTCCACTTT. This codes for CASSYSNLLGSPLHF.

This clone has more than one count but fewer than ten. V usage is TRBV24-1 and J usage is TRBJ2-1; no firm D call. Germline CDR1 and CDR2: KGHDR and SFDVKD. The CDR3 totals 16 residues. Trimming pared 1 base from V and 8 bases from J, leaving 17 bases between. CDR3: CATSDFGQMGSYEQFF. CDR3 bases: TGTGCCACCAGTGATTTCGGTCAAATGGGTAGCTATGAGCAGTTCTTC.

J is TRBJ2-3 and V is TRBV27, with TRBD2 matching 10 bases. CDR1 and CDR2 (germline): MNHEY, SMNVEV (reference sequence). The CDR3 spans 16 residues. Trimming cost V 6 bases and J 0 bases; bases outside gene matches: 6. Here the CDR3 reads CASRILAGGSTDTQYF. CDR3 sequence (DNA): TGTGCCAGCAGAATTTTAGCGGGGGGAAGCACAGATACGCAGTATTTT.

The table lists this clone with a few counts. The chain uses TRBV7-8 and TRBJ1-5; D not resolved. V lost 2 bases and J lost 7, with 18 bases in between. The CDR3 spans 16 residues. CDR1 is SGHVS, CDR2 FQNEAQ, per germline. CDR3 DNA: TGTGCCAGCAGCTTACAGCGGCAGCGGGTCAAACAGCCCCAGCATTTT. The encoded protein is CASSLQRQRVKQPQHF.

This clone was observed a few times. This chain connects TRBV3-1 (or the pseudogene TRBV3-2) to TRBJ2-1, with 7 nucleotides matching TRBD2. This CDR3 is built from 16 residues. Germline V gene lookup returns CDR1 LGHDT and CDR2 YNNKEL (reference sequence). The V gene end was trimmed by 4 bases and the J gene end by 16 bases; junction bases not matched to a gene: 22. CDR3: CASSRQRGVSGNIVFF. Here the CDR3 DNA reads TGTGCCAGCAGCCGCCAGCGGGGCGTTAGTGGGAATATAGTATTCTTC.

The chain links TRBV24-1 to TRBJ2-7; 7 nucleotides align to TRBD1. The germline V gene encodes CDR1 KGHDR and CDR2 SFDVKD. The J segment lost 2 bases and the V segment lost 3 bases, leaving 6 bases of the junction unmatched. This CDR3 region has 15 residues. CDR3 nucleotides: TGTGCCACCAGTGATCGAACGACAGGGCCCTACGAGCAGTACTTC. It codes for CATSDRTTGPYEQYF.

This rearrangement joins TRBV6-2 or TRBV6-3 to TRBJ2-7, with 7 bases matching TRBD2. Germline CDR1 and CDR2: MNHEY and SVGEGT. Germline trimming cut 2 bases from V and 0 bases from J; bases unmatched to any gene: 4. CDR3 size: 15 residues. The CDR3 sequence is CASSYGLGLSYEQYF. DNA of the CDR3: TGTGCCAGCAGTTACGGACTAGGCCTCTCCTACGAGCAGTACTTC.

This chain connects TRBV7-9 to TRBJ1-2, with a possible D match to TRBD1 (5 bases). The length of the CDR3 is 14 residues. The germline V gene encodes CDR1 SEHNR and CDR2 FQNEAQ (reference sequence). The germline V and J ends were trimmed by 4 bases and 0 bases, with 9 bases remaining between them. This chain's CDR3 is CASSWGISNYGYTF. CDR3 DNA sequence: TGTGCCAGCAGCTGGGGCATTTCTAACTATGGCTACACCTTC.

V is TRBV18 and J is TRBJ2-7; unclear D gene. From germline, CDR1 is KGHSH and CDR2 LQKENI. Trimming removed 3 bases at V and 2 bases at J, with 20 bases between. This CDR3 contains 17 residues. CDR3 residues: CASSPNSRISRTYEQYF. In DNA, the CDR3 is TGTGCCAGCTCACCCAACAGCCGGATTTCTCGGACCTACGAGCAGTACTTC. The whole variable domain, filled in from reference TRBV18 and TRBJ2-7, reads NAGVMQNPRHLVRRRGQEARLRCSPMKGHSHVYWYRQLPEEGLKFMVYLQKENIIDESGMPKERFSAEFPKEGPSILRIQQVVRGDSAAYFCASSPNSRISRTYEQYFGPGTRLTVT.

Of note for this clone: Other DNA sequences of this sample code for an identical CDR3. V is TRBV5-1 and J is TRBJ1-2; 7 positions agree with TRBD1. CDR3 size: 13 residues. Per germline, CDR1 SGHRS and CDR2 YFSETQ. J was trimmed by 8 bases and V by 0 bases; bases with no gene match: 4. CDR3 sequence reads: CASSLGQGRGYTF. The CDR3 bases are TGCGCCAGCAGCTTGGGACAGGGAAGAGGCTACACCTTC.

The V call is TRBV30, the J call TRBJ1-1, with TRBD1 as a possible D gene (6 bases). This CDR3 contains 14 residues. Trimming removed 4 bases from V and 8 bases from J, with 20 bases in between. CDR1 is GTSNPN and CDR2 is SVGIG in the germline V gene (reference sequence). CDR3 amino acids: CAWTKGVLRKEAFF. CDR3 sequence (DNA): TGTGCCTGGACTAAGGGGGTGTTGAGGAAGGAAGCTTTCTTT.